The 7 T cell receptor beta chains given below trace back to one sample, sequenced in a study of T cell responses to AZD1222 COVID-19 vaccine. Only in-frame clones appear in the TCRdb table, and some are missing; sequencing was by immunoSEQ multiplex PCR. The repertoire holds about 99,000 clones, with roughly 90% as singletons. The sequencing here drew on peripheral blood, taken 28 days after the second AZD1222 dose. The receptors here all came from an adult who received the AZD1222 COVID-19 vaccine.

This clone was counted once. The chain uses TRBV5-6 and TRBJ2-4; D is perhaps TRBD1 (7 bases). Trimming stripped 2 bases from V and 6 bases from J, with 15 bases between. Germline V lookup: CDR1 SGHDT, CDR2 YYEEEE. The CDR3 spans 15 residues. CDR3 sequence reads: CASSFDREARNIQYF. The CDR3 DNA follows: TGTGCCAGCAGCTTCGACAGGGAGGCGAGAAACATTCAGTACTTC.

The chain couples TRBV6-6 to TRBJ2-7, with TRBD1 identical over 7 bases. CDR3 length equals 13 residues. The ends lost 5 bases at V and 5 bases at J; junction bases unmatched: 6. Germline V lookup: CDR1 MNHNY, CDR2 SVGAGI (reference sequence). CDR3 DNA sequence: TGTGCCAGCAGTACCGGGACAGCCCACGAGCAGTACTTC. Amino acid sequence: CASSTGTAHEQYF.

V and J are TRBV2 and TRBJ1-6, with 8 positions matching TRBD1. V lost 8 bases to trimming and J lost 5 bases; unmatched junction nucleotides: 2. The germline gives CDR1 SNHLY, CDR2 FYNNEI. This CDR3 spans 13 amino acids. The CDR3 nucleotides are TGTGCCAGCCGGACAGGGCATAATTCACCCCTCCACTTT. It encodes CASRTGHNSPLHF.

This chain joins TRBV24-1 and TRBJ1-2, with 9 bases that match TRBD1. Germline V CDR1 and CDR2: KGHDR, SFDVKD. This CDR3 has 16 amino acids. The junction had 8 bases not matched to a gene; V was cut back by 1 base and J by 6 bases. CDR3 sequence: CATSDFPDRGRDGYTF. The CDR3 DNA reads TGTGCCACCAGTGATTTCCCGGACAGGGGCCGGGATGGCTACACCTTC.

The V and J genes are TRBV27 and TRBJ2-3; D ambiguous. In germline, CDR1 is MNHEY, CDR2 SMNVEV (reference sequence). V lost 3 bases, J lost 2 bases, and 9 bases lay in between. The CDR3 has 14 residues. The DNA of the CDR3 is TGTGCCAGCAGTTTTAACCGAAACACAGATACGCAGTATTTT. This sequence encodes CASSFNRNTDTQYF.

This chain joins TRBV5-4 and TRBJ2-5; 8 bases match TRBD2. J gave up 2 bases and V 4 bases, and 7 bases lay outside the gene matches. Germline V gene lookup returns CDR1 SGHNT and CDR2 YYREEE (reference sequence). This CDR3 spans 15 amino acids. CDR3 amino acids: CASSLGLGEQETQYF. The CDR3 region has the DNA TGTGCCAGCAGCCTGGGACTAGGAGAGCAAGAGACCCAGTACTTC.

The chain has TRBV29-1 and TRBJ2-7; D might be TRBD2 (5 bases). V lost 4 bases to trimming and J lost 7 bases, with 14 bases between them. Germline lookup yields CDR1 SQVTM and CDR2 ANQGSEA. CDR3 size: 12 residues. CDR3 protein: CSVVVWTGEQYF. CDR3 DNA: TGCAGCGTTGTGGTTTGGACTGGGGAGCAGTACTTC.